This T cell receptor (beta chain) was obtained from a study of memory CD4+ T cells and cytomegalovirus serostatus (dated 2019 in TCRdb). As for the study more broadly: The 33 healthy Belgian adults in the cohort included 9 who were CMV seropositive and roughly 24 who were CMV seronegative. The study sequenced CD4+ memory TCRbeta repertoires of a Belgian cohort with known cytomegalovirus serostatus to replicate a published TCR-based CMV serostatus classifier.

For this clone: It has no known antigen specificity. Per-nucleotide qualities are absent, and no much larger clonotype sits a single base away.

The germline V gene yields SGHRS for CDR1 and YFSETQ for CDR2. The CDR3 goes from the cysteine to the phenylalanine over 14 residues. This entry keeps only the CDR3 DNA: 42 bases, framed from base 1. At the junction V is shortened by 5 bases and J by 1 base, with 11 bases in between. The paper's findings and limits, for the study overall: Only CD4+CD45RO+ memory cells were sequenced, unlike the original study, which covered naive and memory CD4+ and CD8+ populations. CMV serostatus prediction reached a median bootstrapped AUC of roughly 0.95 with the original framework and 0.91 with a US-trained random forest. On the Belgian cohort, the classifier based on the original framework reached a median bootstrapped AUC of 0.95, with a 95% CI of 0.76-1.00. Of fewer than 200 previously reported CMV-associated TCRbeta sequences, 60 to 85 appeared in the CD4+ memory repertoires, each in one to five individuals. Results were interpreted as suggesting that the CMV-associated TCR signature is largely present in the CD4+ memory repertoire.

The Quick-DNA Microprep Kit was used to extract genomic DNA from the sorted cells. Amplification of TCRbeta DNA was done with the immunoSEQ hsTCRbeta kit, following the protocol from the manufacturer. An Illumina MiSeq instrument was used to sequence the TCRbeta libraries. For the original study's pipeline: After out-of-frame sequences were removed, some 2.1 million distinct TCRbeta sequences remained, averaging approximately 72,000 per individual. Two values were used to score each individual: the count of 150 to 200 previously reported CMV-associated TCRbeta sequences and the total count of productive distinct TCRbeta sequences. A beta-binomial model was reimplemented in Python, and scikit-learn random forests with default parameters were trained on US cohort data. Classifier performance on the Belgian cohort was reported as the median AUC with percentile confidence intervals calculated over 10,000 bootstrap iterations. TCRdb retrieved this table from immuneACCESS and kept in-frame rearrangements only. Not all clones are present; in checked studies, unresolved V genes account for under half, and no reason is known for the remainder. The V and J calls and clone size come from that table; D and trimming were worked out from the DNA. The table for this sample lists about 75,000 clones; approximately 78% of them were counted only once. About 2.5% of the sample goes to the ten largest clones.

Single viable CD3+CD4+CD8-CD45RO+ cells were sorted as memory CD4+ T cells on a FACSAria II. CMV serostatus was assessed using a Roche Elecsys assay, by which serum IgG against CMV pp150, pp28, p38 and p52 was detected. After the samples were thawed, total CD4+ T cells were enriched through positive selection using CD4 magnetic microbeads. Samples originated from another study that specifically interrogated the CD4+ T cell memory repertoire. Peripheral blood mononuclear cells were isolated and cryopreserved following standard operating procedures; serum was stored at -80 °C. CD3-PerCP (BW264/56), CD4-APC (RPA-T4), CD45RO-PE (UCHT1) and CD8-Pacific Orange (3B5) antibodies were used for staining, and non-viable cells were excluded with Sytox blue.

The sample consisted of memory CD4+ T cells from blood. The source of this sequence is an adult in good health and CMV-seropositive. The sequence links TRBV5-1 to TRBJ2-3, with no reliable assignment of the D segment. CDR3 region: CASSPSFGTDTQYF. The nucleotides read TGCGCCAGCAGTCCAAGCTTCGGCACAGATACGCAGTATTTT.